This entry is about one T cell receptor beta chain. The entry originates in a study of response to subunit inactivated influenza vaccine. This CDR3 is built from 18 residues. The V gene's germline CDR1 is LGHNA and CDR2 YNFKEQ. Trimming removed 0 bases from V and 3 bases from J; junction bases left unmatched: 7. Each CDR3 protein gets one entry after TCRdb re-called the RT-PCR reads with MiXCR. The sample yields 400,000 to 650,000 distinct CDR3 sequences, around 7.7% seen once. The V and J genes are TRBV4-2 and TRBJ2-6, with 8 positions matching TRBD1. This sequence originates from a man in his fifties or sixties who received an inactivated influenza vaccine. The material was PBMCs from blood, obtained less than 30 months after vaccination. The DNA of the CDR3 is TGTGCCAGCAGCCAAGAGGGCACAGGGGGGTTTGGGGCCAACGTCCTGACTTTC. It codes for CASSQEGTGGFGANVLTF.